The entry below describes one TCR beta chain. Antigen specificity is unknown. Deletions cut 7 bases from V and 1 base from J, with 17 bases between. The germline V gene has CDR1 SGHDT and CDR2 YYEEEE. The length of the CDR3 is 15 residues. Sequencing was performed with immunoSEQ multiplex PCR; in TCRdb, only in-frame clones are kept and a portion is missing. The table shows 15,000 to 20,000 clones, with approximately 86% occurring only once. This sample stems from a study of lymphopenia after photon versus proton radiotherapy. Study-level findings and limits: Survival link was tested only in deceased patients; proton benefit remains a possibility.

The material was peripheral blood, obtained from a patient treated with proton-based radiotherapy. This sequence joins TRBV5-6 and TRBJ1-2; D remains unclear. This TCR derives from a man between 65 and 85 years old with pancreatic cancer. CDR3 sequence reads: CASHAGGFGNYGYTF. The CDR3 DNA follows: TGTGCCAGCCACGCCGGAGGGTTTGGTAACTATGGCTACACCTTC.